This TCR beta chain emerged from a study of T cell clonotyping in hematopoietic cell transplantation. General observations from the study: Higher Inverse Simpson Index values in graft donor and pretransplant recipient predicted broader posttransplant TCR diversity. Pathologically expanded recipient clonotypes increased progressively from day 30 to day 180 as diversity fell. CD4 and CD8 repertoire contributions could not be separated without sorting.

In regard to this clone: The target antigen is unknown.

Only in-frame clones appear in the TCRdb table, and some are missing; sequencing was by immunoSEQ multiplex PCR. Among roughly 11,000 clones listed, 89% were seen once. V trimming: 7 bases; J trimming: 5 bases; junction bases outside the gene matches: 12. Germline V gives CDR1 MNHNY, CDR2 SVGAGI (reference sequence). The CDR3 length is 15 residues. This sequence originates from a human donor who either received an allogeneic hematopoietic cell transplant for a myeloid malignancy or was a related donor (not recorded which). Some clones in this sample may be carry-over from other donors' samples. Sequences were obtained from peripheral blood mononuclear cells. This rearrangement joins TRBV6-6 to TRBJ2-5, with 8 nucleotides matching TRBD1. The CDR3 DNA reads as TGTGCCAGCAACTTAGGACAGGGTCTTGTCGAGACCCAGTACTTC. Amino acid sequence: CASNLGQGLVETQYF.